This TCR beta chain was recovered during a study of blood T cell repertoires in COVID-19. Background on the study: COVID-19 samples, acute and convalescent, were from the United States, Italy and Spain. PBMCs, B-cell-depleted T cells, or T cells were the source of the cDNA or gDNA that made up the material.

In the authors' workflow: The assay estimated nucleated cells by amplifying reference gene primers. Profiling relied on immunoSEQ multiplex PCR, and the TCRdb table lists in-frame clones only, not all of them. V and J calls plus clone size are reproduced from that table; the DNA served to infer D and trimming. Among over 150,000 clones listed, roughly 84% were seen once. The CDR3 sequence is 17 residues long. Germline V gives CDR1 SGHRS, CDR2 YFSETQ. V was clipped by 4 bases and J by 7 bases, with 23 bases between them. The sample was peripheral blood. The sequence was obtained from a woman aged 80 or over with active or convalescent COVID-19. The chain links TRBV5-1 to TRBJ2-2, with D perhaps matching TRBD1 (6 bases). The CDR3 sequence: CASSQKVFWGQSGELFF. The DNA for the CDR3 is TGCGCCAGCAGCCAAAAGGTGTTCTGGGGGCAGAGCGGGGAGCTGTTTTTT.